In its sample, the clone carrying this TCR beta chain was seen many times. The record originates from a study of T cells in Graves' hyperthyroidism and ophthalmopathy. The investigators amplified TCR beta CDR3 regions from RNA transcripts. Researchers ran a first-round RT-PCR on the TCR CDR3 using the HTBI primer set. TCRdb re-called the multiplex PCR reads through MiXCR, storing one row per CDR3 protein. The sample gives 650,000 to 750,000 distinct CDR3 sequences, 12% to 15% of which show up once; around 9.6% is in the top ten. The germline V gene has CDR1 SNHLY and CDR2 FYNNEI. The CDR3 contains 15 residues. Between the trimmed V and J ends, which lost 8 bases and 4 bases, there was a span of 19 bases.

Sequencing was carried out using blood. The TCR sequence derives from a young woman with Graves' hyperthyroidism. This chain connects TRBV2 to TRBJ2-3; D is perhaps TRBD2 (6 bases). CDR3 amino acids: CASLVGGTPPDTQYF. CDR3 sequence (DNA): TGTGCCAGCCTCGTCGGGGGAACCCCACCAGATACGCAGTATTTT.